This T cell receptor (beta chain) appears in the sequencing data of a study of human thymus T cells. Germline loops: CDR1 LNHNV, CDR2 YYDKDF (reference sequence). This CDR3 contains 16 residues. V lost 1 base and J 2 bases, leaving 14 bases between the germline ends. An approximately 0.5-1 mL peripheral blood aliquot was taken intraoperatively from four of eight donors. This table comes from immunoSEQ multiplex PCR, and its TCRdb copy is limited to in-frame clones, with some not included. The sample has more than 50,000 clones, 94% seen once; the top ten hold under 7%. Sequencing was carried out using blood. This chain connects TRBV15 to TRBJ1-1; tentatively, D is TRBD1 (5 bases). The origin of this receptor is a boy younger than two with a congenital heart defect but otherwise immunologically healthy. CDR3 in DNA: TGTGCCACCAGCAGAGGAAGGGATGGGACCAACACTGAAGCTTTCTTT. It codes for CATSRGRDGTNTEAFF.